The clone carrying this T cell receptor beta chain occurred a few times. The data are from a study of technical replicates of blood from a handful of donors. The table came from immunoSEQ multiplex PCR; TCRdb's copy has only in-frame clones and leaves some out. In the table there are approximately 76,000 clones, roughly 90% of which are singletons. The sequencing sample was made of T cells isolated from PBMCs. This clonotype originated in a human donor in good health.

In nucleotides, the CDR3 is TGCAGCGTTGGCGGTGAAGCTTTCTTT. The encoded protein is CSVGGEAFF. The V gene is TRBV29-1, the J gene TRBJ1-1, with D hard to call. Germline V lookup: CDR1 SQVTM, CDR2 ANQGSEA. The CDR3 has 9 residues. V shed 4 bases and J shed 7 bases, with 4 bases lying between them.